What follows are 9 T cell receptor beta chains derived from one specimen sequenced in a study of T cell repertoires in cytomegalovirus infection. MiXCR, applied by TCRdb to the reads, yields one record per CDR3 protein. The sample has about 320,000 distinct CDR3 sequences; roughly 9.5% are singletons. The sequenced sample was PBMCs. These receptors all stem from a human donor in good health (CMV status not recorded). Some clones in this sample may be carry-over from other donors' samples.

This chain connects TRBV7-4 to TRBJ1-6; D possibly corresponds to TRBD1 (5 bases). CDR1 and CDR2 (germline): SGHVT, SQSDAQ. The CDR3 contains 15 residues. V was pared by 3 bases and J by 5 bases, with 11 bases between. The CDR3 loop reads CASSFRDWDNSPLHF. CDR3 bases: TGTGCCAGCAGCTTCCGGGACTGGGATAATTCACCCCTCCACTTT.

J is TRBJ2-1 and V is TRBV9; 7 positions agree with TRBD1. The CDR3 has 14 amino acids. Germline V gene lookup returns CDR1 SGDLS and CDR2 YYNGEE. V was clipped by 0 bases and J by 7 bases; unmatched bases: 4. The CDR3 loop reads CASSVARQGNEQFF. The CDR3 DNA reads as TGTGCCAGCAGCGTAGCCCGACAGGGAAATGAGCAGTTCTTC.

The chain is built from TRBV7-9 and TRBJ2-1, with 7 bases matching TRBD2. Germline V CDR1 and CDR2: SEHNR, FQNEAQ (reference sequence). The length of the CDR3 is 15 residues. V gave up 3 bases and J gave up 9 bases; unmatched junction bases: 11. CDR3 residues: CASSFFGAGWGEQFF. The DNA for the CDR3 is TGTGCCAGCAGCTTTTTCGGAGCGGGGTGGGGTGAGCAGTTCTTC.

This chain uses TRBV12-3 or TRBV12-4 with TRBJ1-3; D not certain. The CDR3 is 14 residues long. Trimming removed 6 bases at V and 0 bases at J, with 9 bases between. CDR3 in amino acids: CASSVVHSGNTIYF. The CDR3 nucleotides are TGTGCCAGCAGCGTGGTTCACTCTGGAAACACCATATATTTT.

This clonotype was detected only a few times. The chain has TRBV10-3 and TRBJ2-1, with D perhaps matching TRBD2 (5 bases). V was clipped by 4 bases and J by 8 bases, with 9 bases between them. The CDR3 has 12 amino acids. Germline V lookup: CDR1 ENHRY, CDR2 SYGVKD. The CDR3 reads CAISGGYHEQFF. The CDR3 nucleotides are TGTGCCATCAGTGGCGGGTACCATGAGCAGTTCTTC.

Many counts were recorded for this clonotype. V and J are TRBV12-3 or TRBV12-4 and TRBJ1-1, with 12 bases that match TRBD1. This CDR3 spans 16 amino acids. The trim removed 2 bases at V and 5 bases at J, leaving 6 bases unmatched. The CDR3 loop is CASSLRGQGAKTEAFF. The CDR3 bases are TGTGCCAGCAGTTTACGGGGACAGGGGGCGAAAACTGAAGCTTTCTTT.

Ten or more counts support this clonotype. V and J are TRBV7-6 and TRBJ2-3; TRBD2 matches at 9 bases. The CDR3 contains 14 residues. The junction had 3 bases not matched to a gene; V was cut back by 2 bases and J by 6 bases. Germline CDR1 SGHVS, CDR2 FNYEAQ. This chain's CDR3 is CASSLIAGADTQYF. As DNA, the CDR3 is TGTGCCAGCAGCTTAATAGCGGGAGCGGATACGCAGTATTTT.

V and J are TRBV7-3 and TRBJ2-2; unclear D gene. CDR1 is SGHTA and CDR2 is FQGTGA in the germline V gene. This CDR3 spans 11 amino acids. Trimming stripped 7 bases from V and 0 bases from J, with 0 bases between. CDR3 amino acids: CASTNTGELFF. In DNA, the CDR3 is TGTGCCAGCACGAACACCGGGGAGCTGTTTTTT.

In this sample, this clonotype turned up many times. This chain's CDR3 is CASSYSPASGLYNEQFF. The CDR3 coding sequence is TGTGCCAGCAGTTACTCTCCAGCTAGCGGGCTCTACAATGAGCAGTTCTTC. V is TRBV6-2 or TRBV6-3 and J is TRBJ2-1; TRBD2 matches at 8 bases. CDR1 is MNHEY and CDR2 is SVGEGT in the germline V gene. V lost 0 bases and J lost 3; bases outside the gene matches: 7. The CDR3 covers 17 residues.